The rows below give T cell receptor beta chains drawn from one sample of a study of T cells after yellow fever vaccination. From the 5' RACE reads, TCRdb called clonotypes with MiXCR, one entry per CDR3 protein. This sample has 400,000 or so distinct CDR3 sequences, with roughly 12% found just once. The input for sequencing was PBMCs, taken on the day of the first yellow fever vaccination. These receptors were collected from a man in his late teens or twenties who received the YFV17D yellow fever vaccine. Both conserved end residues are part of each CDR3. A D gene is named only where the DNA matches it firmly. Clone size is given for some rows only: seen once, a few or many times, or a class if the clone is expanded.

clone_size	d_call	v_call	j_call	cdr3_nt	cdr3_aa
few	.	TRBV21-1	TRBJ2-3	TGTGCCAGCAGCAAAGAACGCCCAGATACGCAGTATTTT	CASSKERPDTQYF
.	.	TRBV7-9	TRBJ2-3	TGTGCCAGCAGGTTCGGGTCGGAACGGCCCAGAACGCAGTATTTT	CASRFGSERPRTQYF
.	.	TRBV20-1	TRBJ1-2	TGCAGTGCTCCGCCGGGGACCTCTAACTATGGCTACACCTTC	CSAPPGTSNYGYTF
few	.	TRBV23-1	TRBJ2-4	TGCGCCAGCAGTCCCGACAGAGGGGACGGGAGCAAAAACATTCAGTACTTC	CASSPDRGDGSKNIQYF
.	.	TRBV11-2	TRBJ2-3	TGTGCCAGCAGCTTAGCGGTTGGTATAGATACGCAGTATTTT	CASSLAVGIDTQYF
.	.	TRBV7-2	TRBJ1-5	TGTGCCAGCAGCTTAGCGAAGCTTTCAAGCGAGCCCCAGCATTTT	CASSLAKLSSEPQHF
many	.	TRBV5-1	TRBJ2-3	TGCGCCAGTTGGAGCGACACAGATACGCAGTATTTT	CASWSDTDTQYF
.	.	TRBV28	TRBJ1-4	TGTGCCAGCAGTTCCTCTGGGGGGCTGGATGAAAAACTGTTTTTT	CASSSSGGLDEKLFF
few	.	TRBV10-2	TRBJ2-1	TGCGCCAGCAGTGAGTGGGGGCCGGGGAGCTCCTACAATGAGCAGTTCTTC	CASSEWGPGSSYNEQFF
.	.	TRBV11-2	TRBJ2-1	TGTGCCAGCAGCTTAGACACCCCCTCCTACAATGAGCAGTTCTTC	CASSLDTPSYNEQFF
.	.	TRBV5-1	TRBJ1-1	TGCGCCAGCAGCTTACTCAGACCGCCCGAAGTCACTGAAGCTTTCTTT	CASSLLRPPEVTEAFF
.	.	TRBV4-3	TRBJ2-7	TGCGCCAGCAGCCCAGTAAGGGGCACTACCTACGAGCAGTACTTC	CASSPVRGTTYEQYF
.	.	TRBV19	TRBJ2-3	TGTGCCAGTATGAAGTGGGGCACAGATACGCAGTATTTT	CASMKWGTDTQYF
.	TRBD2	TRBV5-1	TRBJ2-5	TGCGCCAGCAGCCCTAGACTAGCGGGGGAAGAGACCCAGTACTTC	CASSPRLAGEETQYF
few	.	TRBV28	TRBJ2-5	TGTGCCAGCAGTTTGGTTCGGAGCAGGGAGACCCAGTACTTC	CASSLVRSRETQYF
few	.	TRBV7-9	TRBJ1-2	TGTGCCAGCAGCTCAGGACAGCCAAACGTGTATGGCTACACCTTC	CASSSGQPNVYGYTF
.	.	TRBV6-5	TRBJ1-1	TGTGCCAGCAGTTATACGCGGGGTTTGGCGACTGAAGCTTTCTTT	CASSYTRGLATEAFF
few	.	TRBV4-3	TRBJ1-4	TGCGCCAGCAGCCGAGGTGAATATTCAACTAATGAAAAACTGTTTTTT	CASSRGEYSTNEKLFF
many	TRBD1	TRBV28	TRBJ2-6	TGTGCCAGCAGTTTACGTACAGGGGTTCCTGGGGCCAACGTCCTGACTTTC	CASSLRTGVPGANVLTF
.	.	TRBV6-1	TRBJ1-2	TGTGCCAGCAGTCAAACCGGGACAAGGGGCGTCTATGGCTACACCTTC	CASSQTGTRGVYGYTF
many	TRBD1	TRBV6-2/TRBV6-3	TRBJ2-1	TGTGCCAGCAGTTCCGGGACAGGGATCAATGAGCAGTTCTTC	CASSSGTGINEQFF
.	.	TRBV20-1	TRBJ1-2	TGCAGTGCTAGAGTACAGGGTAGTGGCTACACCTTC	CSARVQGSGYTF
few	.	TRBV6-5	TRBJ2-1	TGTGCCAGCAGTTACAGGTCAGGTGGCAATGAGCAGTTCTTC	CASSYRSGGNEQFF
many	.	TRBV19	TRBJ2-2	TGTGCCAGTAGTATTGGACAGTCCACCGGGGAGCTGTTTTTT	CASSIGQSTGELFF
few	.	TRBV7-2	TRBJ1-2	TGTGCCAGCAGCTCAACCCGATCTGGCTACACCTTC	CASSSTRSGYTF
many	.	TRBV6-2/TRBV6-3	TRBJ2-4	TGTGCCAGCAGTTCGGGGGACAGTTTAAACATTCAGTACTTC	CASSSGDSLNIQYF
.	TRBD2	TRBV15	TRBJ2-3	TGTGCCACCAGCACAAGGTTACTAGCGGGGGGAGCAGATACGCAGTATTTT	CATSTRLLAGGADTQYF
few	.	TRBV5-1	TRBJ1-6	TGCGCCAGCAGCCCCGGACAGAATTCACCCCTCCACTTT	CASSPGQNSPLHF
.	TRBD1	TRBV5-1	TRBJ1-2	TGCGCCAGCAGCTTGAGGACAGGGGAGGGCTATGGCTACACCTTC	CASSLRTGEGYGYTF
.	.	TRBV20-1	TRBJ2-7	TGCAGTGCTAGAGATTCGGGGAGGCCCTACGAGCAGTACTTC	CSARDSGRPYEQYF
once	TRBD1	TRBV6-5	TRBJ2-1	TGTGCCAGCAGTTGGGGACAGGGGGGCAATGAGCAGTTCTTC	CASSWGQGGNEQFF
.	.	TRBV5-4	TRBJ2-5	TGTGCCAGCAGCTTCTCGCAGGGCCAAGAGACCCAGTACTTC	CASSFSQGQETQYF
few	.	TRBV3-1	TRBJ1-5	TGTGCCAGCAGCCCGACGGAGGGGGGTCAGCCCCAGCATTTT	CASSPTEGGQPQHF
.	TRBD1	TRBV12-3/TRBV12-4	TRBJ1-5	TGTGCCAGCAGTCAAAGGACAGGGGGCATTGAGAGAAGCAATCAGCCCCAGCATTTT	CASSQRTGGIERSNQPQHF
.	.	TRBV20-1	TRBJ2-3	TGCAGCGAAAAAACAGGTGGGGCAGATACGCAGTATTTT	CSEKTGGADTQYF
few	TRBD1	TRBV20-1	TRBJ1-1	TGCAGTGCTAAGAGGGACAGGGGAAGAAGTGAAGCTTTCTTT	CSAKRDRGRSEAFF
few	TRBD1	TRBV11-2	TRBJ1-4	TGTGCCAGCAGCCGGGACAGAACAACTAATGAAAAACTGTTTTTT	CASSRDRTTNEKLFF
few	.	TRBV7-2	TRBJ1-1	TGTGCCAGCAGCTCTACTCGAGGGGAGGAAGCTTTCTTT	CASSSTRGEEAFF
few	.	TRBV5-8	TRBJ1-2	TGTGCCAGCAGCTTGGGGGGACACAGGACCAACTATGGCTACACCTTC	CASSLGGHRTNYGYTF
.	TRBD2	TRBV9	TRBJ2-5	TGTGCCAGCAGCGTAGGGTTAGCGGGAGACCAAGAGACCCAGTACTTC	CASSVGLAGDQETQYF
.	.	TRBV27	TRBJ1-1	TGTGCCAGCAGTCTCCGATGGGGGGCGATCACTGAAGCTTTCTTT	CASSLRWGAITEAFF
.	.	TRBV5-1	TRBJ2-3	TGCGCCAGCAGCTTGGAACCAGGGAGCACAGATACGCAGTATTTT	CASSLEPGSTDTQYF